This T cell receptor beta chain was obtained from a study of beta chain features in type 1 diabetes. Overall study results and limits: Although PCR might favor shorter templates, it would do so equally in patients and controls. cDNA-based reads could over-represent cells with high TCR expression. Shortening that was moderate but significant affected the TCRB CDR3s of Type 1 diabetes patients in all four CD4+ subsets.

This clone has more than one count but fewer than ten. What it binds is not known. By way of CD45RO/CCR7/CD25/CD127/CD95/CD27, the CD4+ regulatory, stem cell-like memory, central memory and naive cells were sorted. Every isolated RNA sample was fully reverse transcribed, so sequencing captured expressed TCRB transcripts. Average reads for naive, central memory and regulatory T cell samples were about 3.7 million. Sequenced by immunoSEQ multiplex PCR; TCRdb stores in-frame clones only, minus some. The sample lists 640,000 or so clones; around 15% were seen once. Germline V gives CDR1 SNHLY, CDR2 FYNNEI. Trimming took 2 bases from V and 3 from J, leaving 17 bases between them. The CDR3 is 17 amino acids.

The TCR comes from a man in his late teens or twenties with type 1 diabetes. J is TRBJ2-4 and V is TRBV2; D is perhaps TRBD1 (5 bases). The material sequenced was naive CD4+ T cells from blood. CDR3 in DNA: TGTGCCAGCAGTGAACGCGGACACGAGGAAGGCAAAAACATTCAGTACTTC. It translates to CASSERGHEEGKNIQYF.